Shown below are 20 T cell receptor beta chains from a single sample sequenced in a study of CD8+ T cells in alopecia areata. Investigators isolated RNA and reverse transcribed it into cDNA to act as the sequencing template. Libraries were prepared by immunoSEQ multiplex PCR; TCRdb keeps only in-frame clonotypes and omits some of them. This sample has 150,000 or so clones, with roughly 64% found just once. This specimen was CD4+ T cells sorted from blood, taken at week 0. These receptors were taken from a human donor with alopecia areata.

The CDR3 DNA reads as TGTGCCAGCAGAGAGGACTGGAGGAATGAAAAACTGTTTTTT. Translating it yields CASREDWRNEKLFF. The genes are TRBV6-5 and TRBJ1-4, with D unresolved. This CDR3 is built from 14 residues. Germline loops: CDR1 MNHEY, CDR2 SVGAGI. The germline V and J ends were trimmed by 6 bases and 5 bases, with 13 bases remaining between them.

Details on this clone: Other nucleotide sequences from this sample produce the same CDR3. The CDR3 nucleotides are TGTGCCAGCAGCCTGGGACCTAACTATGGCTACACCTTC. Translated: CASSLGPNYGYTF. The V gene is TRBV2, the J gene TRBJ1-2, with a possible D match to TRBD1 (5 bases). Germline loops: CDR1 SNHLY, CDR2 FYNNEI. The V end was cut by 6 bases, the J end by 0 bases, with 8 bases between. The CDR3 runs to 13 residues.

This chain connects TRBV23-1 to TRBJ1-1; D might be TRBD1 (6 bases). TRBV23-1 is labeled an ORF, and its function is uncertain. This CDR3 comprises 14 residues. The germline V and J ends were trimmed by 8 bases and 0 bases, with 13 bases remaining between them. The CDR3: CASRPDSVNTEAFF. CDR3 in DNA: TGCGCCAGCCGGCCGGACAGCGTGAACACTGAAGCTTTCTTT.

V usage is TRBV4-1 and J usage is TRBJ1-2, with D maybe TRBD1 (6 bases). The CDR3 loop spans 18 amino acids. Trimming shortened V by 1 base and J by 1 base, and 19 bases separated the two germline ends. The germline gives CDR1 MGHRA, CDR2 YSYEKL. CDR3 sequence reads: CASSQARGTGRLNYGYTF. CDR3 nucleotides: TGCGCCAGCAGCCAAGCCCGAGGTACAGGGCGCCTTAACTATGGCTACACCTTC.

The chain recombines TRBV7-2 with TRBJ2-7; D uncertain. This CDR3 is built from 14 residues. CDR1 SGHTA and CDR2 FQGNSA come from the germline V gene. The V end was cut by 1 base, the J end by 0 bases, with 7 bases between. The CDR3 DNA is TGTGCCAGCAGCTTAGATCCTAGCTCCTACGAGCAGTACTTC. It codes for CASSLDPSSYEQYF.

In its sample, this clone was seen a few times. The chain uses TRBV4-1 and TRBJ1-2; no clear D gene. Germline loops: CDR1 MGHRA, CDR2 YSYEKL. With 3 bases removed from V and 8 bases from J, the gap between germline ends came to 10 bases. There are 12 residues in the CDR3. CDR3 coding DNA: TGCGCCAGCAGCCACGAACCTGGGGGCTACACCTTC. It yields the protein CASSHEPGGYTF.

The chain uses TRBV6-5 and TRBJ1-5; 7 positions agree with TRBD1. Losses at the gene ends were 2 bases for V and 4 bases for J; bases not matched to a gene: 5. The CDR3 extends over 15 amino acids. CDR1 is MNHEY, CDR2 SVGAGI, per germline. The CDR3 nucleotides are TGTGCCAGCAGTTACGGCGGGACAGTTAATCAGCCCCAGCATTTT. Protein: CASSYGGTVNQPQHF.

V is TRBV27 and J is TRBJ1-1, with D possibly matching TRBD1 (5 bases). The CDR3 loop spans 16 amino acids. Germline CDR1 and CDR2: MNHEY and SMNVEV (reference sequence). V lost 5 bases to trimming and J lost 0 bases, with 16 bases between them. CDR3 protein: CASSPWAGNMNTEAFF. CDR3 DNA sequence: TGTGCCAGCAGTCCATGGGCAGGGAACATGAACACTGAAGCTTTCTTT.

The rearrangement links TRBV11-2 to TRBJ2-1; D may be TRBD1 (6 bases). Germline assignment: CDR1 SGHAT and CDR2 FQNNGV. This CDR3 comprises 15 residues. Trimming pared 1 base from V and 4 bases from J, leaving 11 bases between. DNA for the CDR3: TGTGCCAGCAGCTTAGGAGGGACACAATACAATGAGCAGTTCTTC. Protein: CASSLGGTQYNEQFF.

This sequence joins TRBV5-4 and TRBJ1-2; TRBD1 matches 7 bases. V lost 0 bases, J lost 1 base, and 0 bases stayed unmatched. CDR1 is SGHNT, CDR2 YYREEE, per germline (reference sequence). The CDR3 spans 14 residues. The CDR3 DNA is TGTGCCAGCAGCTTGGGACAGGGTAACTATGGCTACACCTTC. This sequence encodes CASSLGQGNYGYTF.

The rearrangement joins TRBV11-3 to TRBJ1-2, with TRBD1 as a possible D gene (6 bases). Germline V gene sequence: CDR1 SGHNT, CDR2 YENEEA. The CDR3 covers 15 residues. V was shortened by 4 bases and J by 4 bases, with 16 bases between the two germline ends. The CDR3: CASSSSRGEAYGYTF. The CDR3 nucleotides read TGTGCCAGCAGCTCCTCCAGGGGAGAGGCCTATGGCTACACCTTC. Supplemented by reference TRBV11-3 and TRBJ1-2, the full variable domain reads EAGVVQSPRYKIIEKKQPVAFWCNPISGHNTLYWYLQNLGQGPELLIRYENEEAVDDSQLPKDRFSAERLKGVDSTLKIQPAELGDSAVYLCASSSSRGEAYGYTFGSGTRLTVV.

J is TRBJ1-2 and V is TRBV7-2; 8 nucleotides match TRBD1. Germline CDR1 SGHTA, CDR2 FQGNSA. The CDR3 runs 16 residues. V gave up 4 bases and J gave up 7 bases; unmatched junction bases: 14. This CDR3 is CASSSVTTGASGGYTF. Here the CDR3 DNA reads TGTGCCAGCAGCTCAGTCACGACAGGGGCTTCGGGTGGCTACACCTTC.

V and J are TRBV5-6 and TRBJ2-5, with TRBD2 matching over 8 bases. The junction had 12 bases not matched to a gene; V was cut back by 4 bases and J by 4 bases. CDR1 is SGHDT and CDR2 is YYEEEE in the germline V gene. The CDR3 is 16 amino acids. CDR3 coding DNA: TGTGCCAGCAGCCCTCCACAGAGCCGGGGGGGAGAGACCCAGTACTTC. It yields the protein CASSPPQSRGGETQYF.

CDR3 DNA: TGTGCCAGCAGCAGGGGAAGCGTCGAGCAGTACTTC. Translated, it gives CASSRGSVEQYF. The chain links TRBV7-9 to TRBJ2-7, with D possibly matching TRBD1 (5 bases). Trimming shortened V by 5 bases and J by 6 bases, and 11 bases separated the two germline ends. The CDR3 loop spans 12 amino acids. Germline V gene lookup returns CDR1 SEHNR and CDR2 FQNEAQ (reference sequence).

The sample holds one count of this clone. The genes are TRBV2 and TRBJ1-2; D is ambiguous. Trimming pared 7 bases from V and 8 bases from J, leaving 26 bases between. Germline CDR1 and CDR2: SNHLY and FYNNEI. The CDR3 extends over 16 amino acids. Here the CDR3 DNA reads TGTGCCAGCATACGGACGTCGCAATATGGTGGGCACGGCTACACCTTC. Amino acid sequence: CASIRTSQYGGHGYTF.

The chain is built from TRBV27 and TRBJ2-2, with D possibly called TRBD1 or TRBD2 (5 bases each). In germline, CDR1 is MNHEY, CDR2 SMNVEV (reference sequence). The CDR3 covers 15 residues. V gave up 3 bases and J gave up 4 bases, with 12 bases separating them. The CDR3 DNA reads as TGTGCCAGCAGTTTGAATGGGGGAATCACCGGGGAGCTGTTTTTT. Encoded protein: CASSLNGGITGELFF.

V gene TRBV4-3 combines with J gene TRBJ1-3; D gene uncertain. Trimming removed 0 bases at V and 0 bases at J, with 9 bases between. The CDR3 runs 16 residues. The germline V gene encodes CDR1 LGHNA and CDR2 YSLEER. The CDR3 DNA sequence: TGCGCCAGCAGCCAAGATTGGTCGGACTCTGGAAACACCATATATTTT. Encoded protein: CASSQDWSDSGNTIYF.

The chain carries TRBV29-1 and TRBJ1-1; weak D call: TRBD1 (6 bases). The CDR3 is 14 amino acids. Germline CDR1 SQVTM, CDR2 ANQGSEA. Trimming removed 6 bases from V and 1 base from J, with 15 bases in between. CDR3 sequence: CSVRKTGGNTEAFF. In DNA form, the CDR3 reads TGCAGCGTCCGAAAGACAGGTGGGAACACTGAAGCTTTCTTT.

The chain joins TRBV20-1 to TRBJ1-1; a weak D match, TRBD1 (5 bases). From germline, CDR1 is DFQATT and CDR2 SNEGSKA (reference sequence). The CDR3 spans 11 residues. Trimming took 3 bases from V and 8 from J, leaving 10 bases between them. CDR3 amino acids: CSASWTPEAFF. DNA for the CDR3: TGCAGTGCTAGTTGGACACCAGAAGCTTTCTTT.

V is TRBV5-1 and J is TRBJ1-1; no definite D call. The germline CDR1 and CDR2 sequences are SGHRS and YFSETQ. Trimming removed 1 base from V and 2 bases from J, with 12 bases in between. CDR3 length equals 15 residues. The CDR3 nucleotides read TGCGCCAGCAGCTTGACCGGGGAGGTTAACACTGAAGCTTTCTTT. Amino acid sequence: CASSLTGEVNTEAFF.